A single T cell receptor (beta chain) is shown here with its context. Preparation of the TCRbeta library used unique molecular identifiers. From the PCR reads, TCRdb called clonotypes with MiXCR, one entry per CDR3 protein. Among around 480,000 distinct CDR3 sequences, about 30% were seen once, and the ten largest hold around 2.5%. The sample comes from a study of T-cell reconstitution after alpha-beta-depleted transplantation in children. There are 15 residues in the CDR3. V dropped 3 bases and J dropped 3; count of bases not matched to a gene: 5. The chain is built from TRBV12-3 or TRBV12-4 and TRBJ2-1; TRBD2 agrees at 7 bases. The source was PBMCs from the stem cell graft donor, collected from the stem cell graft. The source is a human donor who donated a stem cell graft to a child with aplastic anemia. For the CDR3, the DNA is TGTGCCAGCAGTTTTGGGCGGGAGAGCTACAATGAGCAGTTCTTC. It specifies CASSFGRESYNEQFF.